The 8 T cell receptor beta chains below all came from one sample that was sequenced in a study of blood T cell repertoires in COVID-19. Produced via immunoSEQ multiplex PCR; TCRdb's table is partial and in-frame only. The data contain under 250,000 clones, over 80% of them seen just once; the ten biggest clones take up 2.5% to 3.5%. The sequenced material came from PBMCs or T cells enriched from blood (not recorded which). The receptors were gathered from a woman in her thirties or forties who had been exposed to COVID-19.

CDR3 DNA: TGTGCCAGCCGAACAGCCAACTATAATTCACCCCTCCACTTT. As protein: CASRTANYNSPLHF. The chain carries TRBV3-1 (or the pseudogene TRBV3-2) and TRBJ1-6; D gene ambiguous. CDR1 is LGHDT and CDR2 is YNNKEL in the germline V gene (reference sequence). The CDR3 extends over 14 amino acids. Trimming shortened V by 8 bases and J by 3 bases, and 11 bases separated the two germline ends.

This chain uses TRBV10-3 with TRBJ2-1; TRBD2 aligns across 12 bases. The CDR3 runs 12 residues. J gave up 10 bases and V 6 bases, and 1 base lay outside the gene matches. Germline CDR1 and CDR2: ENHRY and SYGVKD. CDR3 sequence reads: CAISGTSGEQFF. CDR3 DNA: TGTGCCATCAGCGGGACTAGCGGGGAGCAGTTCTTC.

The chain couples TRBV2 to TRBJ2-2, with 10 bases aligning to TRBD1. CDR3 length: 17 residues. Germline V lookup: CDR1 SNHLY, CDR2 FYNNEI. The V and J ends lost 2 bases and 3 bases, in that order; junction bases with no gene match: 6. The CDR3 coding sequence is TGTGCCAGCAGTGAATCCGGGACAGGGGCCTACACCGGGGAGCTGTTTTTT. Its translation is CASSESGTGAYTGELFF.

The chain is built from TRBV19 and TRBJ1-4; 8 nucleotides line up with TRBD1. Germline V gives CDR1 LNHDA, CDR2 SQIVND (reference sequence). The length of the CDR3 is 14 residues. V shed 3 bases and J 5 bases; nucleotides not matched to a gene: 2. CDR3 sequence reads: CASSIRTGNEKLFF. CDR3 nucleotide sequence: TGTGCCAGTAGTATTAGGACAGGGAATGAAAAACTGTTTTTT.

This clone occurred a few times. The chain recombines TRBV30 with TRBJ1-6; 7 bases map to TRBD1. V was clipped by 7 bases and J by 8 bases; unmatched bases: 8. Germline assignment: CDR1 GTSNPN and CDR2 SVGIG (reference sequence). This CDR3 is 13 amino acids long. The CDR3 bases are TGTGCCTCTGCGGTAGGGGGCGATTCACCCCTCCACTTT. It is translated as CASAVGGDSPLHF.

This chain connects TRBV5-4 to TRBJ2-7; TRBD2 is a possible D gene (6 bases). This CDR3 has 16 residues. Per the germline V gene, CDR1 is SGHNT and CDR2 is YYREEE (reference sequence). V lost 7 bases and J 0 bases, leaving 20 bases between the germline ends. Written as DNA, the CDR3 is TGTGCCAGCGGACGGATTTATTACGGGAGCTCCTACGAGCAGTACTTC. Its protein is CASGRIYYGSSYEQYF.

With regard to this clone: A read error may account for a junction end that differs from germline. This CDR3 reads CASAPQTGGLAPGNTIYF. Written as DNA, the CDR3 is TGTGCCAGCGCACCCCAGACCGGGGGACTCGCCCCTGGAAACACCATATATTTT. The gene calls are TRBV18 and TRBJ1-3; a weak D match, TRBD1 (5 bases). From germline, CDR1 is KGHSH and CDR2 LQKENI. The CDR3 is 18 amino acids.

The gene calls are TRBV6-5 and TRBJ1-6; tentatively, D is TRBD1 (5 bases). Germline V CDR1 and CDR2: MNHEY, SVGAGI. There are 11 residues in the CDR3. V lost 3 bases and J lost 14, with 8 bases in between. For the CDR3, the DNA is TGTGCCAGCAGTTATTTAGGGGCCCTCCACTTT. Protein: CASSYLGALHF.